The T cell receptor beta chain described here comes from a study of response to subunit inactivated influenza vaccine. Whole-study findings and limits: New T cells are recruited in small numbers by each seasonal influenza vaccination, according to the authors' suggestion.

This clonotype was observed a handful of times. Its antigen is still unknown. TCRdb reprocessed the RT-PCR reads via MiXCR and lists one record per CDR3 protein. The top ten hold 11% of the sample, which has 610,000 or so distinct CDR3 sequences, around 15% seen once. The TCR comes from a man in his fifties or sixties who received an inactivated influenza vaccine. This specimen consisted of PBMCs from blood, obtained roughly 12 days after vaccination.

In DNA, the CDR3 is TGTGCCAGCAGCTTAGCCGGACTAGCGGGGAACGAGCAGTACTTC. Residues: CASSLAGLAGNEQYF. This chain joins TRBV7-2 and TRBJ2-7, with 12 bases that match TRBD2. CDR3 size: 15 residues. Germline lookup yields CDR1 SGHTA and CDR2 FQGNSA. The ends lost 0 bases at V and 5 bases at J; junction bases unmatched: 2.